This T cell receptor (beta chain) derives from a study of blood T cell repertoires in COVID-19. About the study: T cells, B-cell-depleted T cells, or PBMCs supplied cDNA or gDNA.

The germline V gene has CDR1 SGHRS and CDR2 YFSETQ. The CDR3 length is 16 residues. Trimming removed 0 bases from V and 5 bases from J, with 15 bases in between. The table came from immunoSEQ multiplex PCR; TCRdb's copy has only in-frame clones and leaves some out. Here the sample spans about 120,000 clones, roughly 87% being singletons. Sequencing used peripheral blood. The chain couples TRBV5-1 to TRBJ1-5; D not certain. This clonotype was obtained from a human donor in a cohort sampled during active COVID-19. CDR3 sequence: CASSLDPGTGHQPQHF. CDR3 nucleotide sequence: TGCGCCAGCAGCTTGGATCCGGGTACGGGTCATCAGCCCCAGCATTTT.